This T cell receptor (beta chain) was documented in a study of blood T cell repertoires in COVID-19. Authors' methods: Amplification of reference gene primers provided the estimated nucleated cell counts. The method was immunoSEQ multiplex PCR; TCRdb's version includes in-frame clones alone and lacks a portion of them. Clone size and the V and J calls come from that table; the DNA yielded D and trimming. The table includes some 270,000 clones, around 89% detected once. This clonotype was obtained from a man aged 30 to 45 with acute or convalescent COVID-19. Sequencing was performed on peripheral blood.

The CDR3 DNA follows: TGTGCCAGCAGTGAACTCGAGGGGAACACTGAAGCTTTCTTT. Translation: CASSELEGNTEAFF. The V call is TRBV2, the J call TRBJ1-1; D uncertain. V was clipped by 2 bases and J by 1 base, with 8 bases between them. CDR3 length equals 14 residues. Germline values: CDR1 SNHLY, CDR2 FYNNEI.